This TCR beta chain originates from a study of CD8 T cells in Susac syndrome. Sequencing of TCR beta covered CD8+ and CD4+ T cells obtained from blood. Isolation of CD8+ and CD4+ T cells was performed negatively, whereas enrichment of TEMRA cells was done by FACS. RNA in amounts of roughly 0.5 to 1 ug was reverse transcribed with random hexamers. The CDR3 of TCR beta was amplified by immunoSEQ multiplex PCR across 54 Vbeta and 13 Jbeta. TCRdb ran MiXCR on the immunoSEQ multiplex PCR reads and lists one entry per CDR3 protein. The sample yields fewer than 350,000 distinct CDR3 sequences, 70% to 90% seen once. The CDR3 has 15 amino acids. V was cut by 2 bases and J by 2 bases, with 9 bases left in between. Looked up from germline, CDR1 is KGHDR and CDR2 is SFDVKD.

The TCR comes from a human donor with multiple sclerosis. Sequences were obtained from CD8+ T cells from PBMCs. The chain is built from TRBV24-1 and TRBJ2-1; weak D call: TRBD1 (6 bases). CDR3 in amino acids: CATSDSQGPYNEQFF. The CDR3 DNA sequence: TGTGCCACCAGTGATTCCCAGGGGCCCTACAATGAGCAGTTCTTC.